Each of the 9 T cell receptor beta chains below was sequenced from the same sample in a study of T cell changes during pregnancy in multiple sclerosis. TCRdb's table, derived via immunoSEQ multiplex PCR, lists solely in-frame clones and lacks some. The sample has tens of thousands of clones; about nine tenths are singletons. The specimen comprised CD4+ T cells from peripheral blood mononuclear cells, sampled after pregnancy. Receptors were obtained from a female donor with multiple sclerosis, enrolled in a pregnancy study.

The chain's CDR3 is CASSYLRMGQGYEAFF. The CDR3 region has the DNA TGTGCCAGCAGTTACTTGCGAATGGGGCAGGGATATGAAGCTTTCTTT. This chain links TRBV6-5 with TRBJ1-1; maybe TRBD1 (5 bases). Trimming stripped 1 base from V and 7 bases from J, with 19 bases between. The CDR3 covers 16 residues. Germline V gene lookup returns CDR1 MNHEY and CDR2 SVGAGI.

The rearrangement links TRBV6-5 to TRBJ1-2; 11 positions match TRBD1. V trimming: 6 bases; J trimming: 8 bases; junction bases outside the gene matches: 8. The germline V gene has CDR1 MNHEY and CDR2 SVGAGI. This CDR3 has 14 amino acids. The CDR3 DNA is TGTGCCAGCAGGCGTGGACAGGGGGCAAGAGGCTACACCTTC. Translation gives CASRRGQGARGYTF.

The chain combines TRBV5-1 with TRBJ2-7; 11 bases line up with TRBD1. J lost 0 bases, V lost 4 bases, and 6 bases had no gene match. This CDR3 is 16 amino acids long. The germline V gene encodes CDR1 SGHRS and CDR2 YFSETQ. This CDR3 is CASSVGQGAISYEQYF. The CDR3 DNA reads as TGCGCCAGCAGCGTCGGACAGGGGGCTATCTCCTACGAGCAGTACTTC.

The chain recombines TRBV5-1 with TRBJ1-1; D is perhaps TRBD1 (6 bases). The CDR3 has 13 residues. Looked up from germline, CDR1 is SGHRS and CDR2 is YFSETQ. Trimming left V 0 bases short and J 12 bases short, with 15 bases between. Here the CDR3 reads CASSLDQGRRSFF. CDR3 DNA sequence: TGCGCCAGCAGCTTGGATCAGGGGCGCAGGTCTTTCTTT.

The V call is TRBV5-4, the J call TRBJ2-3; 11 nucleotides match TRBD2. With 3 bases clipped from V and 2 bases from J, the junction kept 5 bases outside the gene matches. Germline V gene lookup returns CDR1 SGHNT and CDR2 YYREEE (reference sequence). The CDR3 covers 16 residues. CDR3 bases: TGTGCCAGCAGCTCATCACTAGCGGGGGTCACAGATACGCAGTATTTT. This codes for CASSSSLAGVTDTQYF.

V gene TRBV7-2 combines with J gene TRBJ2-7, with TRBD1 identical over 9 bases. Germline lookup yields CDR1 SGHTA and CDR2 FQGNSA. The CDR3 extends over 14 amino acids. V shed 5 bases, J shed 6 bases, and the junction held 8 bases outside the gene matches. The CDR3 sequence is CASSDGTGFREQYF. The CDR3, as DNA: TGTGCCAGCAGCGATGGGACAGGGTTCCGCGAGCAGTACTTC.

The chain carries TRBV7-3 and TRBJ1-1, with 7 bases identical to TRBD1. CDR3 size: 15 residues. Germline values: CDR1 SGHTA, CDR2 FQGTGA. Unmatched junction bases numbered 3, after V lost 0 bases and J lost 2 bases. The CDR3 here is CASSLTTGVNTEAFF. The CDR3 DNA follows: TGTGCCAGCAGCTTAACAACAGGGGTTAACACTGAAGCTTTCTTT.

The chain has TRBV29-1 and TRBJ1-1; 8 bases match TRBD1. Germline CDR1 SQVTM, CDR2 ANQGSEA. The CDR3 is made up of 14 amino acids. J lost 5 bases, V lost 4 bases, and 9 bases had no gene match. In nucleotides, the CDR3 is TGCAGCGTTGTTAGGGGGACAGGTAGGACTGAAGCTTTCTTT. It encodes CSVVRGTGRTEAFF.

The chain is built from TRBV15 and TRBJ1-1; D gene ambiguous. Trimming shortened V by 0 bases and J by 3 bases, and 8 bases separated the two germline ends. The CDR3 runs to 14 residues. Germline V gene sequence: CDR1 LNHNV, CDR2 YYDKDF (reference sequence). The CDR3 is CATSRDSLYTEAFF. The DNA of the CDR3 is TGTGCCACCAGCAGAGATTCATTGTACACTGAAGCTTTCTTT.